This T cell receptor (beta chain) was sequenced for a study of shared clonotypes between healthy human individuals. The study drew all its donors from Caucasian adults living in Nashville, Tennessee. The data were produced by immunoSEQ multiplex PCR, yet TCRdb's version contains in-frame clones alone and is incomplete. The sample consists of approximately 440,000 clones, roughly three quarters of them appearing once. Germline lookup yields CDR1 SGHRS and CDR2 YFSETQ. The CDR3 runs to 15 residues. Details on this clone: A read error is possible here, since a much larger clone lies one base away.

The chain employs TRBV5-1 and TRBJ2-1, with 12 bases that match TRBD1. Sequenced input: PBMCs. The receptor comes from a middle-aged woman in good health. Some clones in this sample may be carry-over from other donors' samples. DNA of the CDR3: TGCGCCAGCAGCTTCCGGGACAGGGGGCAGGGTGAGCGGTTCTTC. This sequence encodes CASSFRDRGQGERFF.